A single sample gave rise to the 12 T cell receptor beta chains below, sequenced in a study of metastatic and nonmetastatic thyroid tumors. TCRdb ran MiXCR on the PCR reads. The data hold about 13,000 clones, with 30% to 35% observed a single time. No treatment of any kind had been given to any patient before thyroid surgery. The specimen was tumor tissue. All receptors come from a male donor with papillary thyroid cancer or a benign thyroid nodule (not recorded which). Some clones in this sample may be carry-over from other donors' samples.

The chain employs TRBV12-3 or TRBV12-4 and TRBJ1-5, with D possibly TRBD1 on 6 matching bases. Trimming took 5 bases from V and 9 from J, leaving 17 bases between them. The CDR3 extends over 14 amino acids. The CDR3 here is CASSLTGPRRPQHF. CDR3 bases: TGTGCCAGCAGTCTAACAGGGCCCCGGAGGCCCCAGCATTTT.

This chain uses TRBV5-1 with TRBJ2-2; D gene unclear. V was pared by 6 bases and J by 7 bases, with 7 bases between. Germline CDR1 SGHRS, CDR2 YFSETQ. There are 11 residues in the CDR3. The CDR3 protein is CASTWGGELFF. The DNA of the CDR3 is TGCGCCAGCACGTGGGGCGGGGAGCTGTTTTTT.

DNA for the CDR3: TGTGCCAGCAGCTACCCCGGGGGCCGGATTGAAAAACTGTTTTTT. It specifies CASSYPGGRIEKLFF. The chain couples TRBV7-9 to TRBJ1-4; weak D call: TRBD1 (6 bases). CDR3 length equals 15 residues. Germline V gene data show CDR1 as SEHNR and CDR2 as FQNEAQ (reference sequence). V gave up 4 bases and J gave up 7 bases, with 16 bases separating them.

A remark on this clone: A junction boundary mismatches the germline segment, possibly from a read error. Written as DNA, the CDR3 is TGCGGCGGGGGGGCGCCCAATGAGCAGTTCTTC. As protein: CGGGAPNEQFF. The chain employs TRBV30 and TRBJ2-1; 9 nucleotides align to TRBD2. The CDR3 covers 11 residues. CDR1 and CDR2 from the germline V gene are GTSNPN and SVGIG (reference sequence). The full variable domain, with the rest looked up from reference TRBV30 and TRBJ2-1, is SQTIHQWPATLVQPVGSPLSLECTVEGTSNPNLYWYRQAAGRGLQLLFYSVGIGQISSEVPQNLSASRPQDRQFILSSKKLLLSDSGFYLCGGGAPNEQFFGPGTRLTVL.

V and J are TRBV6-1 and TRBJ2-1, with 10 bases matching TRBD1. Germline V gene sequence: CDR1 MNHNS, CDR2 SASEGT. Trimming at V came to 2 bases and at J to 2 bases, leaving 9 bases not matched to a gene. The CDR3 extends over 18 amino acids. The CDR3 sequence is CASSEKTGGWITYNEQFF. The DNA of the CDR3 is TGTGCCAGCAGTGAAAAGACAGGGGGCTGGATCACCTACAATGAGCAGTTCTTC.

V gene TRBV5-1 combines with J gene TRBJ1-1; 10 bases fit TRBD1. CDR1 is SGHRS and CDR2 is YFSETQ in the germline V gene. Trimming cost V 7 bases and J 8 bases; bases outside gene matches: 5. The length of the CDR3 is 12 residues. The CDR3 nucleotides are TGCGCCAGCTCGACAGGGGGCGCGGAAGCTTTCTTT. It is translated as CASSTGGAEAFF.

This chain connects TRBV12-3 or TRBV12-4 to TRBJ1-2; D is possibly TRBD1 (5 bases). This CDR3 has 17 amino acids. Trimming cost V 5 bases and J 2 bases, with 21 bases left between them. The CDR3 here is CASSPSGTRSLNYGYTF. CDR3 bases: TGTGCCAGCAGTCCATCCGGGACCCGTTCTTTGAACTATGGCTACACCTTC.

This clone was seen a few times. The V call is TRBV6-5, the J call TRBJ1-2; D gene uncertain. The CDR3 totals 13 residues. V was trimmed by 5 bases and J by 3 bases, leaving 10 bases between them. CDR1 is MNHEY, CDR2 SVGAGI, per germline. As DNA, the CDR3 is TGTGCCAGCAGTACCCGAGGAGACTATGGCTACACCTTC. Amino acid sequence: CASSTRGDYGYTF.

This clone was counted only a few times. The rearrangement uses TRBV7-8 and TRBJ2-1; 10 nucleotides line up with TRBD1. CDR3 size: 15 residues. The germline gives CDR1 SGHVS, CDR2 FQNEAQ. J lost 9 bases, V lost 5 bases, and 10 bases had no gene match. Written as DNA, the CDR3 is TGTGCCAGCAGCCCCGGGACAGGGGTTGCGGGTGAGCAGTTCTTC. It yields the protein CASSPGTGVAGEQFF.

This clone has just a few counts. The chain is built from TRBV14 and TRBJ1-2; D remains ambiguous. Germline CDR1 and CDR2: SGHDN and FVKESK. The CDR3 covers 15 residues. V was pared by 0 bases and J by 0 bases, with 8 bases between. The chain's CDR3 is CASSQEKGSNYGYTF. The CDR3 nucleotides are TGTGCCAGCAGCCAAGAAAAGGGATCTAACTATGGCTACACCTTC.

By share, this clone ranks as medium-sized. The chain uses TRBV7-6 and TRBJ2-7, with TRBD1 matching over 8 bases. The ends lost 5 bases at V and 2 bases at J; junction bases unmatched: 11. The CDR3 runs 16 residues. Looked up from germline, CDR1 is SGHVS and CDR2 is FNYEAQ. CDR3 loop: CASSDLPDRVPYEQYF. CDR3 nucleotides: TGTGCCAGCAGCGATTTACCGGACAGGGTCCCCTACGAGCAGTACTTC.

The sample holds a few counts of this clone. The rearrangement uses TRBV28 and TRBJ2-1; D ambiguous. CDR3 length: 15 residues. The germline V gene has CDR1 MDHEN and CDR2 SYDVKM. Trimming removed 5 bases from V and 0 bases from J, with 11 bases in between. The CDR3 is CASSMAQRSYNEQFF. CDR3 nucleotide sequence: TGTGCCAGCAGTATGGCACAACGCTCCTACAATGAGCAGTTCTTC. The full variable domain, with the rest looked up from reference TRBV28 and TRBJ2-1, is DVKVTQSSRYLVKRTGEKVFLECVQDMDHENMFWYRQDPGLGLRLIYFSYDVKMKEKGDIPEGYSVSREKKERFSLILESASTNQTSMYLCASSMAQRSYNEQFFGPGTRLTVL.